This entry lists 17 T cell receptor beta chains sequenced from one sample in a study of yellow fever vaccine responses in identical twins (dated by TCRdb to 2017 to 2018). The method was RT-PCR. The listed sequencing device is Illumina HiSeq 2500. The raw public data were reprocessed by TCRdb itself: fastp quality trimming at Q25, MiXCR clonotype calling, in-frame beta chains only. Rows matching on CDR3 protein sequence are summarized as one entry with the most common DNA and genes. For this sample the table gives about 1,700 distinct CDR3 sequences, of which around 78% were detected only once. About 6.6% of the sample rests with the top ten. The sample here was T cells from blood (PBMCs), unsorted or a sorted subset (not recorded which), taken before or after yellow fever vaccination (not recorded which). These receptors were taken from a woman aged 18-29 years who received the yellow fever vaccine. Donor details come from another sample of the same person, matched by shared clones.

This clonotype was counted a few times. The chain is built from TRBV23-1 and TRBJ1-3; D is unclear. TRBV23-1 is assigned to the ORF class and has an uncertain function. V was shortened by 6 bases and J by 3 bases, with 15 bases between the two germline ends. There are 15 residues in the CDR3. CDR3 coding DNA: TGCGCCAGCAGCCACCCGCTCGAAATTGGAAACACCATATATTTT. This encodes CASSHPLEIGNTIYF.

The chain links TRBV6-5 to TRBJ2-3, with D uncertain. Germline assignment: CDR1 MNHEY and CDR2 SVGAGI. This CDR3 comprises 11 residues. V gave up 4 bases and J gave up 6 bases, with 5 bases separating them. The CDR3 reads CASSLPDTQYF. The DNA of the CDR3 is TGTGCCAGCAGTTTGCCGGATACGCAGTATTTT.

CDR3 bases: TGTGCCACCAGTGAGGGAGATTATGGCTACACCTTC. Its translation is CATSEGDYGYTF. This chain uses TRBV24-1 with TRBJ1-2; D gene unclear. Trimming left V 4 bases short and J 5 bases short, with 7 bases between. The CDR3 runs to 12 residues. The germline V gene encodes CDR1 KGHDR and CDR2 SFDVKD.

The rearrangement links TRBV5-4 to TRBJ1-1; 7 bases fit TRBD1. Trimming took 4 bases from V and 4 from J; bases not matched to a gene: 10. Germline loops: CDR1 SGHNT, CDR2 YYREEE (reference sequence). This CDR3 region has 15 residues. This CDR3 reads CASSLRTGLGTEAFF. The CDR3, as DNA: TGTGCCAGCAGCCTCCGGACAGGTCTTGGCACTGAAGCTTTCTTT.

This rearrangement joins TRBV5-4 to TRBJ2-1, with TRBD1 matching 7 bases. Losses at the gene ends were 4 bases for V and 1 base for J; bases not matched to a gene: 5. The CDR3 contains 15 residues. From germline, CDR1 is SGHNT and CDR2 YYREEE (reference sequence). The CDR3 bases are TGTGCCAGCAGCAAGACAGGGTCTTCCTACAATGAGCAGTTCTTC. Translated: CASSKTGSSYNEQFF.

CDR3 in amino acids: CSARVPGGVYEQYF. The DNA for the CDR3 is TGCAGTGCTAGAGTCCCAGGGGGCGTTTACGAGCAGTACTTC. The chain carries TRBV20-1 and TRBJ2-7; 8 bases agree with TRBD1. From germline, CDR1 is DFQATT and CDR2 SNEGSKA (reference sequence). The CDR3 totals 14 residues. V shed 1 base and J 4 bases; nucleotides not matched to a gene: 6.

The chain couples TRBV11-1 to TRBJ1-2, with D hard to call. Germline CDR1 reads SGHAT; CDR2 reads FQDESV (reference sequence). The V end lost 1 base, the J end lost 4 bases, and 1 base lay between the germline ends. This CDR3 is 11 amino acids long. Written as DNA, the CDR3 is TGTGCCAGCAGCTTAGGCTATGGCTACACCTTC. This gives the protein CASSLGYGYTF.

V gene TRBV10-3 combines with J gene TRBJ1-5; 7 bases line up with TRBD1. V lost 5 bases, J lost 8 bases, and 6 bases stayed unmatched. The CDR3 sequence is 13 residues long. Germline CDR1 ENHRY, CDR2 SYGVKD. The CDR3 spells CAISKTGLEPQHF. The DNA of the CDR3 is TGTGCCATCAGTAAGACAGGGTTAGAGCCCCAGCATTTT.

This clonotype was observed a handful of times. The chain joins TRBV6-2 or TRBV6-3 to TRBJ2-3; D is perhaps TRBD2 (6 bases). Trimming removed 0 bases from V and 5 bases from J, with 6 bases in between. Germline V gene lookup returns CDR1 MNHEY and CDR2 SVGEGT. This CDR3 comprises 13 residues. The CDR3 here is CASSYSEGDTQYF. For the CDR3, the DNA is TGTGCCAGCAGTTACTCGGAGGGAGATACGCAGTATTTT.

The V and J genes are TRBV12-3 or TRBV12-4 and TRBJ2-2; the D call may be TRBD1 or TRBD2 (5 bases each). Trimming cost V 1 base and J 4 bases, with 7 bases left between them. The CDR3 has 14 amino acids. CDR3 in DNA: TGTGCCAGCAGTTTAGGGGGGAGCACCGGGGAGCTGTTTTTT. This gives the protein CASSLGGSTGELFF.

CDR3 amino acids: CASSFGDGVYSPLHF. DNA for the CDR3: TGTGCCAGCAGCTTTGGGGACGGAGTCTATTCACCCCTCCACTTT. The chain carries TRBV7-9 and TRBJ1-6, with D maybe TRBD1 (5 bases). Per the germline V gene, CDR1 is SEHNR and CDR2 is FQNEAQ (reference sequence). The CDR3 runs to 15 residues. With 3 bases removed from V and 8 bases from J, the gap between germline ends came to 14 bases.

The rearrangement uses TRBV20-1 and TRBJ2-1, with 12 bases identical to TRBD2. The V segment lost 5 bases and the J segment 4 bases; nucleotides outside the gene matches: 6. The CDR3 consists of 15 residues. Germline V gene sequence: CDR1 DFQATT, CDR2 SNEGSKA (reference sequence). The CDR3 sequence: CSALKGLAGYNEQFF. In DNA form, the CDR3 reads TGCAGTGCTCTTAAAGGACTAGCGGGGTACAATGAGCAGTTCTTC.

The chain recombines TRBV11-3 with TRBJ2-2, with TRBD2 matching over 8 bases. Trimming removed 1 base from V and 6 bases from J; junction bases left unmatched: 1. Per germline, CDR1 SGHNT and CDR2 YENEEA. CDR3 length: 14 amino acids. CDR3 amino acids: CASSLVAGSGELFF. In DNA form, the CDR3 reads TGTGCCAGCAGCTTAGTAGCGGGGTCCGGGGAGCTGTTTTTT. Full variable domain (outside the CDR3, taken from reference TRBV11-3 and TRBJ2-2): EAGVVQSPRYKIIEKKQPVAFWCNPISGHNTLYWYLQNLGQGPELLIRYENEEAVDDSQLPKDRFSAERLKGVDSTLKIQPAELGDSAVYLCASSLVAGSGELFFGEGSRLTVL.

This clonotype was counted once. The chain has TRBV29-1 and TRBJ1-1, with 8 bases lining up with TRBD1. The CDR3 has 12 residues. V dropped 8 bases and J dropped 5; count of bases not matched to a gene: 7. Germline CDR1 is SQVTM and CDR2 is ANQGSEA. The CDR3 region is CSSRQGKTEAFF. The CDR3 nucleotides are TGCAGCTCGCGACAGGGGAAAACTGAAGCTTTCTTT. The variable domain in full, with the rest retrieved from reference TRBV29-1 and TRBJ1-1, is SAVISQKPSRDICQRGTSLTIQCQVDSQVTMMFWYRQQPGQSLTLIATANQGSEATYESGFVIDKFPISRPNLTFSTLTVSNMSPEDSSIYLCSSRQGKTEAFFGQGTRLTVV.

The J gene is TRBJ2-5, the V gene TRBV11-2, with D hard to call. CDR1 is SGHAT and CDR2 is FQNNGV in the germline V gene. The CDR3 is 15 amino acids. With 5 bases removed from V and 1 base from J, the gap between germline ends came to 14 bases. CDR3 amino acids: CASSARPGSQETQYF. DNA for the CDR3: TGTGCCAGCAGCGCCCGACCGGGCTCCCAAGAGACCCAGTACTTC.

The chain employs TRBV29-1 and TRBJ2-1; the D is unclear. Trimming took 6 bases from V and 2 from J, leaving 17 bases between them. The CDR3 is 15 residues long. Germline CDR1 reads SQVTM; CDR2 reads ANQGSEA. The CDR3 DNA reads TGCAGCGTCCGCCCTCCCGAGAATGCCTACAATGAGCAGTTCTTC. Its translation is CSVRPPENAYNEQFF.

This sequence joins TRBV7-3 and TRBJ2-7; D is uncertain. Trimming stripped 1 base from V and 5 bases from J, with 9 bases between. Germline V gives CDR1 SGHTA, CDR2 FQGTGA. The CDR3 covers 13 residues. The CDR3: CASSLKVRDEQYF. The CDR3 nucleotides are TGTGCCAGCAGCTTAAAAGTCCGAGACGAGCAGTACTTC.